Sequencing of this T cell receptor delta chain was carried out in a study of Vδ1+ human thymocytes. Regarding the study as a whole: Thymic TRG and TRD repertoires appeared highly polyclonal, with Gaussian CDR3 length distributions. Bulk data may be misread because of unexpected Vdelta2 sequences. TRD repertoires were essentially private, unlike widely shared TRG clonotypes. Approximately 20% of thymic delta-chain sequences were Vdelta2, with few Vdelta3, unlike blood Vdelta1+ controls.

RNA was extracted from the cells and then reverse transcribed. The CDR3 regions were amplified by multiplex PCR from V-gene primers to a constant-region primer. TCRdb re-processed the multiplex PCR reads using CATT. There are about 55,000 delta-chain clones in the sample; more than 15% occur only once, and under 0.55% lies in the top ten. V shed 9 bases, J shed 3 bases, and the junction held 23 bases outside the gene matches. Germline CDR1 is TSWWSYY and CDR2 is QGS. The CDR3 contains 19 residues. This clone came up a few times. The antigen remains unidentified. Vdelta1+ thymocyte sorts reached between about 97% and 99.6% purity.

This sequence originates from a boy in the first two years of life who had congenital heart surgery. The source material was Vdelta1+ gamma-delta thymocytes from the thymus. Sample subset: FACS-sorted CD3+ TCRalphabeta- TCRVdelta1+ TCRVdelta2- thymocytes. The chain couples TRDV1 to TRDJ1, with 9 bases identical to TRDD3. DNA for the CDR3: TGTGCTCTCCGAATTCCTACGGGTACTGGGGGACTCGACCCCGATAAACTCATCTTT. Its translation is CALRIPTGTGGLDPDKLIF.